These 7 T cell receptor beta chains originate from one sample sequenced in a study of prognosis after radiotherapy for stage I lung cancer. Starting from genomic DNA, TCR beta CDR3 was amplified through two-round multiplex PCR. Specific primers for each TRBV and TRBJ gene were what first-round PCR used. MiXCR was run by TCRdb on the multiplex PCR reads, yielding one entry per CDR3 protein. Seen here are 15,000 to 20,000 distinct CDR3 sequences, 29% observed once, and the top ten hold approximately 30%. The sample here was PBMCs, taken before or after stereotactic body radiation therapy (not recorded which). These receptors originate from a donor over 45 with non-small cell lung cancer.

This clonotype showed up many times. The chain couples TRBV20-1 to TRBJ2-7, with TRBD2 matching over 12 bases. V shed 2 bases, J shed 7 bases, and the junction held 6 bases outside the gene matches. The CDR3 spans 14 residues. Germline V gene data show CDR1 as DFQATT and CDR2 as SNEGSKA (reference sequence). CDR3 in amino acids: CSARLAGGPGEQYF. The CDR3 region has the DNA TGCAGTGCTAGACTAGCGGGAGGGCCGGGGGAGCAGTACTTC.

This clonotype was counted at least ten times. CDR3 nucleotides: TGCAGCGGGTCAAACACTGAAGCTTTCTTT. Amino acid sequence: CSGSNTEAFF. J is TRBJ1-1 and V is TRBV29-1; D gene ambiguous. V lost 7 bases and J lost 2, with 5 bases in between. The germline gives CDR1 SQVTM, CDR2 ANQGSEA. This CDR3 spans 10 amino acids. Looking up the rest from reference TRBV29-1 and TRBJ1-1 gives the full variable domain: SAVISQKPSRDICQRGTSLTIQCQVDSQVTMMFWYRQQPGQSLTLIATANQGSEATYESGFVIDKFPISRPNLTFSTLTVSNMSPEDSSIYLCSGSNTEAFFGQGTRLTVV.

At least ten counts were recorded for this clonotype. In nucleotides, the CDR3 is TGTGCCAGTAGTACCTGGAGGCAGCCCCAGCATTTT. It codes for CASSTWRQPQHF. V gene TRBV19 combines with J gene TRBJ1-5, with no clear D. The CDR3 contains 12 residues. V was clipped by 4 bases and J by 7 bases, with 8 bases between them. Germline V gene lookup returns CDR1 LNHDA and CDR2 SQIVND (reference sequence).

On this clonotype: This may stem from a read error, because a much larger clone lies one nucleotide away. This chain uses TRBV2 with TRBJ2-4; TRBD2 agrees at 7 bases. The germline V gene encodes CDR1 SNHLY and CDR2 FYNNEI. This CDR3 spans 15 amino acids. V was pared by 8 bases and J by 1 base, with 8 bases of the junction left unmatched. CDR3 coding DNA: TGTGCCAGCCGGGGGACTATCTCTGCCAAAAACATTCAGTACTTC. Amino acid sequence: CASRGTISAKNIQYF.

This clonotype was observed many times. The chain's CDR3 is CASSWRLAGAPPWTDTQYF. For the CDR3, the DNA is TGTGCCAGCAGCTGGCGACTAGCGGGAGCCCCTCCTTGGACAGATACGCAGTATTTT. V gene TRBV7-8 combines with J gene TRBJ2-3; 12 bases match TRBD2. The CDR3 sequence is 19 residues long. Germline CDR1 SGHVS, CDR2 FQNEAQ. The V gene end was trimmed by 4 bases and the J gene end by 3 bases; junction bases not matched to a gene: 14.

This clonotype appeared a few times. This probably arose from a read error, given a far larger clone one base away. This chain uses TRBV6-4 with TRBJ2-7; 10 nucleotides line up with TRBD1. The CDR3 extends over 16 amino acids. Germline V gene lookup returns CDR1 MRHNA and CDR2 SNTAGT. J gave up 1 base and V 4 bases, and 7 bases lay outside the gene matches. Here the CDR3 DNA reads TGTGCCAGCAGTGCTCCGGACAGGGGGAAGTCCTACGAGCAGTACTTC. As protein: CASSAPDRGKSYEQYF.

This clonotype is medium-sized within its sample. The CDR3 region is CAISDTGAGNYGYTF. CDR3 in DNA: TGTGCCATCAGTGACACAGGGGCCGGGAACTATGGCTACACCTTC. This chain connects TRBV10-3 to TRBJ1-2; TRBD1 matches 7 bases. V shed 3 bases and J 2 bases; nucleotides not matched to a gene: 6. This CDR3 region has 15 residues. CDR1 and CDR2 (germline): ENHRY, SYGVKD.